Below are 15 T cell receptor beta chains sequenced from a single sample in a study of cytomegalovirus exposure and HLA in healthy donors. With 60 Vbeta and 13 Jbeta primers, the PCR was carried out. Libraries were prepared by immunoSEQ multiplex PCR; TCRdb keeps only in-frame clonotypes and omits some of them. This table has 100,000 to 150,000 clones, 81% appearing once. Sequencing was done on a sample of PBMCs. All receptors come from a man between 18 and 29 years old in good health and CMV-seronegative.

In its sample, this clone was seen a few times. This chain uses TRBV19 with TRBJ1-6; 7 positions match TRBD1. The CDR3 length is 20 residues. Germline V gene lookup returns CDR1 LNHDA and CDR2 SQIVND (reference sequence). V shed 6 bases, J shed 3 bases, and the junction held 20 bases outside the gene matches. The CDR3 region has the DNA TGTGCCAGTAGGTTAACCGGGACAGAGCCCCGGATTTTCTATAATTCACCCCTCCACTTT. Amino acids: CASRLTGTEPRIFYNSPLHF.

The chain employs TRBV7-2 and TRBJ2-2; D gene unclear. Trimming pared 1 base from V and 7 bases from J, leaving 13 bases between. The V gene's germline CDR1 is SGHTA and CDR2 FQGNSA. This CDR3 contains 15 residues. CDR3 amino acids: CASSLVSIEIGELFF. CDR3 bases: TGTGCCAGCAGCTTAGTGTCTATCGAGATCGGGGAGCTGTTTTTT.

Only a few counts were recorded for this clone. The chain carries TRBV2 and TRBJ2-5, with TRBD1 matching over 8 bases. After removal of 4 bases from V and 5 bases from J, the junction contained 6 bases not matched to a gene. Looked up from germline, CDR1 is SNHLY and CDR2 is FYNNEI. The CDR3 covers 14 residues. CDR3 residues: CASSGQGIVETQYF. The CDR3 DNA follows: TGTGCCAGCAGTGGACAGGGGATCGTGGAGACCCAGTACTTC.

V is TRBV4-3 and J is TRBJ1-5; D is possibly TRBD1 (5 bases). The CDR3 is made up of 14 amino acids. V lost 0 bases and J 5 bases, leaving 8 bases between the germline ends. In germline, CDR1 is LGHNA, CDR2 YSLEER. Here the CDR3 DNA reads TGCGCCAGCAGCCAAGACAGGGCACATCAGCCCCAGCATTTT. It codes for CASSQDRAHQPQHF.

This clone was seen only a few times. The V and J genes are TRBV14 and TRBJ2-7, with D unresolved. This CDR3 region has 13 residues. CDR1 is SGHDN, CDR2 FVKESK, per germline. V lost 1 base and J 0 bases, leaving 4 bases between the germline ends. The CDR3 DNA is TGTGCCAGCAGCCAAGCACACTCCTACGAGCAGTACTTC. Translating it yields CASSQAHSYEQYF. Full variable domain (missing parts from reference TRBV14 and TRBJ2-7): EAGVTQFPSHSVIEKGQTVTLRCDPISGHDNLYWYRRVMGKEIKFLLHFVKESKQDESGMPNNRFLAERTGGTYSTLKVQPAELEDSGVYFCASSQAHSYEQYFGPGTRLTVT.

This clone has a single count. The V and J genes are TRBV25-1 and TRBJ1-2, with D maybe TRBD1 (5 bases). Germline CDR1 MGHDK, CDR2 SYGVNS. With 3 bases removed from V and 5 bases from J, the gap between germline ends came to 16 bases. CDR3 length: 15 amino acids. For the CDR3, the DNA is TGTGCCAGCAGTGACCCAGGTTTGGGGCGATATGGCTACACCTTC. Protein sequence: CASSDPGLGRYGYTF.

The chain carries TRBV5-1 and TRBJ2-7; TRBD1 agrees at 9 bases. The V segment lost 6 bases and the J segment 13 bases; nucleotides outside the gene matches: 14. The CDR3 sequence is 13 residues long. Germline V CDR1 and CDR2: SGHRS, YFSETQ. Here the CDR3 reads CASKGDRAGEVYF. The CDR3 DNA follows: TGCGCCAGCAAAGGGGACAGGGCCGGGGAGGTTTACTTC. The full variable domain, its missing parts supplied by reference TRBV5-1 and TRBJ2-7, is KAGVTQTPRYLIKTRGQQVTLSCSPISGHRSVSWYQQTPGQGLQFLFEYFSETQRNKGNFPGRFSGRQFSNSRSEMNVSTLELGDSALYLCASKGDRAGEVYFGPGTRLTVT.

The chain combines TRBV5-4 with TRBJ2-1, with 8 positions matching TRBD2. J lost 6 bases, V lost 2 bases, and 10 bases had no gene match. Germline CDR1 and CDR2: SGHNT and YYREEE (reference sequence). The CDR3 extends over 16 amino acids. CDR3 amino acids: CASSFKREWKGNEQFF. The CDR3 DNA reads TGTGCCAGCAGCTTCAAGCGGGAGTGGAAGGGCAATGAGCAGTTCTTC. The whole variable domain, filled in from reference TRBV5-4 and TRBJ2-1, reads ETGVTQSPTHLIKTRGQQVTLRCSSQSGHNTVSWYQQALGQGPQFIFQYYREEENGRGNFPPRFSGLQFPNYSSELNVNALELDDSALYLCASSFKREWKGNEQFFGPGTRLTVL.

The DNA of the CDR3 is TGTGCCAGCAGCCCCCACCAGGACACTGAAGCTTTCTTT. This sequence encodes CASSPHQDTEAFF. The V call is TRBV7-2, the J call TRBJ1-1, with D unclear. The CDR3 is made up of 13 amino acids. Germline V CDR1 and CDR2: SGHTA, FQGNSA. Trimming removed 5 bases from V and 3 bases from J, with 10 bases in between.

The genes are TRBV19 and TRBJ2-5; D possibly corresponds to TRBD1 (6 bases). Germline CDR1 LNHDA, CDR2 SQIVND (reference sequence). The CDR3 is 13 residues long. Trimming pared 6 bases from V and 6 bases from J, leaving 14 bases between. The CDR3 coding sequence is TGTGCCAGTAGACGGGCGGACAGACAGACCCAGTACTTC. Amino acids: CASRRADRQTQYF.

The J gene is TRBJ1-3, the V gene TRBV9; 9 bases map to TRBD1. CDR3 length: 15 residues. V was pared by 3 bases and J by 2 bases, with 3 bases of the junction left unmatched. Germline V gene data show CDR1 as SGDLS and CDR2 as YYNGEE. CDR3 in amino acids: CASSGQGVTGNTIYF. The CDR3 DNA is TGTGCCAGCAGCGGACAGGGGGTGACTGGAAACACCATATATTTT.

The CDR3 bases are TGTGCCAGCACCTCACAGGGGATGGATTACGGCTACACCTTC. Translating it yields CASTSQGMDYGYTF. The chain recombines TRBV28 with TRBJ1-2; 7 bases agree with TRBD1. The CDR3 has 14 residues. Germline trimming cut 7 bases from V and 8 bases from J; bases unmatched to any gene: 13. The V gene's germline CDR1 is MDHEN and CDR2 SYDVKM.

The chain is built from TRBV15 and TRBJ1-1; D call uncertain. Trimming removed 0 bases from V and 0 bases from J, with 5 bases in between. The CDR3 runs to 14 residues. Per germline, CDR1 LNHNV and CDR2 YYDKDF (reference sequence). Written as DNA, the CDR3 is TGTGCCACCAGCAGAGAGAGGATGAACACTGAAGCTTTCTTT. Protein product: CATSRERMNTEAFF.

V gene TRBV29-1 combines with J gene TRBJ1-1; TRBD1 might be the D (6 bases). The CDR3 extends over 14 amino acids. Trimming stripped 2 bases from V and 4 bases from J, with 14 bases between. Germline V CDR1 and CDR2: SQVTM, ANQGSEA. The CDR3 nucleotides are TGCAGCGTTGAAAAAGCGGGGGCAGGCACTGAAGCTTTCTTT. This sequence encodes CSVEKAGAGTEAFF.

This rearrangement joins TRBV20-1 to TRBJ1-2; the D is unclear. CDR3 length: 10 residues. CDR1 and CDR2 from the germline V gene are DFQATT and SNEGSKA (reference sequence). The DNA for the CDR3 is TGCAATACACCTAACTATGGCTACACCTTC. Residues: CNTPNYGYTF.